A selection of T cell receptor beta chains follows, all from one sample in a study of blood T cells in healthy people across ages. Via MiXCR, TCRdb re-called the 5' RACE reads, giving one row per CDR3 protein. The table lists 710,000 or so distinct CDR3 sequences, around a fifth of them singletons. Sequenced input: blood. The origin of the receptors is a man aged 70 or older in good health. Both conserved end residues are part of each CDR3. The D gene is left open where the match is weak. Expanded clones get a size class; other rows say once, few or many, or leave the size out.

clone_size,v_call,d_call,j_call,cdr3_nt,cdr3_aa
-,TRBV5-8,TRBD2,TRBJ2-3,TGTGCCAGCAGCCTGCAAGCGGGAGGGCCAGATACGCAGTATTTT,CASSLQAGGPDTQYF
-,TRBV6-1,TRBD1,TRBJ1-1,TGTGCCAGCTGGGCAGGGGGCTGGTACACTGAAGCTTTCTTT,CASWAGGWYTEAFF
-,TRBV7-6,-,TRBJ2-7,TGTGCCAGCAGCTTAGTGGCGGCAGGGAGCTCCTACGAGCAGTACTTC,CASSLVAAGSSYEQYF
-,TRBV18,TRBD1,TRBJ1-6,TGTGCCAGCTCACCGGGACAGGGGAGCTCCTATAATTCACCCCTCCACTTT,CASSPGQGSSYNSPLHF
-,TRBV20-1,-,TRBJ2-7,TGCAGTGCTAGGGGAATCTACGAGCAGTACTTC,CSARGIYEQYF
few,TRBV30,-,TRBJ2-3,TGTGCCTGGAGGCTGGCCGGCGGGCCAGATACGCAGTATTTT,CAWRLAGGPDTQYF
few,TRBV9,-,TRBJ1-2,TGTGCCAGCAGCGTAGCTCGTGGGGCTAACTATGGCTACACCTTC,CASSVARGANYGYTF
few,TRBV27,TRBD2,TRBJ2-1,TGTGCCAGCAGTTACTGGCGGGGGGGCCCGAATGAGCAGTTCTTC,CASSYWRGGPNEQFF
few,TRBV5-1,-,TRBJ2-1,TGCGCCAGCAGCTTGGAGGGTAGTTGGGGGATGAACAATGAGCAGTTCTTC,CASSLEGSWGMNNEQFF
few,TRBV6-1,-,TRBJ1-1,TGTGCCAGCAGTGATAGTCTGGGGACTGAAGCTTTCTTT,CASSDSLGTEAFF
-,TRBV5-1,-,TRBJ1-3,TGCGCCAGCAGACCCGGAGCTTCTGGAAACACCATATATTTT,CASRPGASGNTIYF
-,TRBV12-3/TRBV12-4,-,TRBJ2-3,TGTGCCAGCAGTCTCCAGAGGGCTCGGTCAGATACGCAGTATTTT,CASSLQRARSDTQYF
-,TRBV6-6,-,TRBJ2-2,TGTGCCAGCAAGTGGGGGCATTCCACCGGGGAGCTGTTTTTT,CASKWGHSTGELFF
few,TRBV12-3/TRBV12-4,-,TRBJ2-1,TGTGCCAGCAGTTTCAGGGGCAGCCGGAATGAGCAGTTCTTC,CASSFRGSRNEQFF
-,TRBV4-2,TRBD2,TRBJ2-5,TGTGCCAGCAGCCAAGATCCAGGCGGGGGGGCCCAAGAGACCCAGTACTTC,CASSQDPGGGAQETQYF
few,TRBV29-1,-,TRBJ1-2,TGCAGCGCCGAAGGCAGGGGAGTAGGGGGCTACACCTTC,CSAEGRGVGGYTF
-,TRBV20-1,-,TRBJ2-1,TGCAGTGCTAGTGGGGTTGATGAGCAGTTCTTC,CSASGVDEQFF
few,TRBV19,-,TRBJ2-1,TGTGCCAGTAGTATTGACACGAGCGTCTACAATGAGCAGTTCTTC,CASSIDTSVYNEQFF
-,TRBV18,-,TRBJ2-1,TGTGCCAGCTCACAACAGCTCGACTCCGAGGGCAATGAGCAGTTCTTC,CASSQQLDSEGNEQFF
-,TRBV18,TRBD2,TRBJ2-7,TGTGCCAGCTCATCAAAAACCTCCAGCGGGGGCAGCTCCTACGAGCAGTACTTC,CASSSKTSSGGSSYEQYF
-,TRBV6-5,TRBD2,TRBJ2-1,TGTGCCAGCAGTTCGGGACTAGCGGGGGCCTTTAGCTCCTACAATGAGCAGTTCTTC,CASSSGLAGAFSSYNEQFF
few,TRBV7-2,TRBD1,TRBJ1-2,TGTGCCAGCAACCCACAGGGGGCGAACTATGGCTACACCTTC,CASNPQGANYGYTF
-,TRBV7-2,-,TRBJ1-5,TGTGCCGGCAGCTTAGCGACAGGAAGCAATCAGCCCCAGCATTTT,CAGSLATGSNQPQHF
-,TRBV19,TRBD1,TRBJ2-3,TGTGCCAGTGGACAGGGGGCGTCAGGGGCAGATACGCAGTATTTT,CASGQGASGADTQYF
few,TRBV3-1,-,TRBJ2-2,TGTGCCAGCAGCCAAGTGGGGGGGGCCCTGACCGGGGAGCTGTTTTTT,CASSQVGGALTGELFF
many,TRBV29-1,-,TRBJ2-1,TGCAGCGTTGAAGGACGATACAATGAGCAGTTCTTC,CSVEGRYNEQFF
few,TRBV12-3/TRBV12-4,-,TRBJ1-1,TGTGCCAGCAGTTTGATAGCTAACACTGAAGCTTTCTTT,CASSLIANTEAFF
-,TRBV10-3,-,TRBJ1-4,TGTGCCATCAGCCCCGATCCGGAAAGGGAAAAACTGTTTTTT,CAISPDPEREKLFF